The 20 T cell receptor beta chains below all came from one sample that was sequenced in a study of OX40 agonist ivuxolimab in advanced cancers. Profiled with immunoSEQ multiplex PCR; TCRdb holds only in-frame clones, not every one. Seen here are tens of thousands of clones, approximately 82% observed once, and the top ten hold about 1.1%. Sequenced here: CD4+ or CD8+ T cells sorted from blood, sampled in a trial of the OX40 agonist ivuxolimab. The receptors were sampled from an adult with an advanced solid tumor such as melanoma, head and neck, liver or kidney cancer.

This clone was found a few times. The V call is TRBV6-5, the J call TRBJ1-5, with D possibly TRBD1 on 5 matching bases. Germline CDR1 reads MNHEY; CDR2 reads SVGAGI. The CDR3 has 16 amino acids. The ends were cut back, 8 bases at V and 0 bases at J, with 17 bases in the middle. CDR3 bases: TGTGCCAGCCGTTCTCGGGGCCTGTATAGCAATCAGCCCCAGCATTTT. The encoded protein is CASRSRGLYSNQPQHF.

V usage is TRBV9 and J usage is TRBJ2-7; 9 positions agree with TRBD1. Trimming removed 0 bases from V and 2 bases from J; junction bases left unmatched: 3. CDR1 is SGDLS and CDR2 is YYNGEE in the germline V gene. The CDR3 length is 15 residues. As DNA, the CDR3 is TGTGCCAGCAGCGTAGCCGGGACAGGGACCTACGAGCAGTACTTC. Its translation is CASSVAGTGTYEQYF.

This clone was seen only once. The chain recombines TRBV5-1 with TRBJ2-2, with 9 bases fitting TRBD2. V lost 4 bases, J lost 4 bases, and 8 bases stayed unmatched. From germline, CDR1 is SGHRS and CDR2 YFSETQ. CDR3 length equals 16 residues. CDR3 nucleotide sequence: TGCGCCAGCAGCGCGGGCGGGGGGGCGAGCACCGGGGAGCTGTTTTTT. Residues: CASSAGGGASTGELFF. The full variable domain, in which reference TRBV5-1 and TRBJ2-2 provide the parts outside the CDR3, is KAGVTQTPRYLIKTRGQQVTLSCSPISGHRSVSWYQQTPGQGLQFLFEYFSETQRNKGNFPGRFSGRQFSNSRSEMNVSTLELGDSALYLCASSAGGGASTGELFFGEGSRLTVL.

The genes are TRBV19 and TRBJ1-2, with D perhaps matching TRBD1 (5 bases). CDR3 size: 13 residues. The V end lost 4 bases, the J end lost 7 bases, and 13 bases lay between the germline ends. Germline V gene sequence: CDR1 LNHDA, CDR2 SQIVND (reference sequence). CDR3 in amino acids: CASSRDPLGGYTF. CDR3 in DNA: TGTGCCAGTAGTAGGGACCCCCTGGGTGGCTACACCTTC.

This clone was counted only a few times. The chain has TRBV5-1 and TRBJ2-2; D uncertain. Trimming shortened V by 0 bases and J by 0 bases, and 6 bases separated the two germline ends. The germline V gene encodes CDR1 SGHRS and CDR2 YFSETQ. The CDR3 loop spans 15 amino acids. In DNA form, the CDR3 reads TGCGCCAGCAGCTTGGACAGACCGAACACCGGGGAGCTGTTTTTT. Protein sequence: CASSLDRPNTGELFF.

The chain carries TRBV6-6 and TRBJ1-1; 8 bases agree with TRBD1. The J segment lost 8 bases and the V segment lost 2 bases, leaving 4 bases of the junction unmatched. The CDR3 is 13 residues long. Germline lookup yields CDR1 MNHNY and CDR2 SVGAGI (reference sequence). CDR3 nucleotides: TGTGCCAGCAGTTACCCGACAGGGGCCGAAGCTTTCTTT. Residues: CASSYPTGAEAFF.

The rearrangement links TRBV6-5 to TRBJ2-7; TRBD1 matches at 11 bases. Losses at the gene ends were 6 bases for V and 0 bases for J; bases not matched to a gene: 4. The germline V gene has CDR1 MNHEY and CDR2 SVGAGI. CDR3 length: 15 amino acids. CDR3 nucleotides: TGTGCCAGCAGATCCGGGACAGGGGGCTCCTACGAGCAGTACTTC. Translated: CASRSGTGGSYEQYF.

The CDR3 here is CASSFGQGSGYGYTF. As DNA, the CDR3 is TGTGCCAGCAGCTTCGGACAGGGGTCGGGGTATGGCTACACCTTC. The V gene is TRBV7-2, the J gene TRBJ1-2; TRBD1 aligns across 9 bases. V gave up 3 bases and J gave up 5 bases; unmatched junction bases: 7. Germline assignment: CDR1 SGHTA and CDR2 FQGNSA. The CDR3 consists of 15 residues.

The rearrangement uses TRBV6-6 and TRBJ2-1, with 9 bases fitting TRBD1. CDR1 and CDR2 (germline): MNHNY, SVGAGI (reference sequence). The CDR3 runs 15 residues. The J segment lost 4 bases and the V segment lost 5 bases, leaving 6 bases of the junction unmatched. CDR3 coding DNA: TGTGCCAGCAGTAGAACCGGGACAGGGTACAATGAGCAGTTCTTC. Its protein is CASSRTGTGYNEQFF.

The chain combines TRBV20-1 with TRBJ1-4; D unclear. Trimming stripped 5 bases from V and 8 bases from J, with 9 bases between. The CDR3 is made up of 11 amino acids. In germline, CDR1 is DFQATT, CDR2 SNEGSKA (reference sequence). Here the CDR3 reads CSADRQEKLFF. The CDR3 region has the DNA TGCAGTGCTGACCGACAAGAAAAACTGTTTTTT.

The genes are TRBV14 and TRBJ1-2; tentative D call: TRBD1 (5 bases). CDR1 and CDR2 from the germline V gene are SGHDN and FVKESK. V was cut by 6 bases and J by 4 bases, with 15 bases left in between. The CDR3 runs to 14 residues. The CDR3 nucleotides are TGTGCCAGCAGTTCTGGAGGGGCCGGCTATGGCTACACCTTC. Residues: CASSSGGAGYGYTF.

J is TRBJ1-4 and V is TRBV5-1; no definite D call. Trimming took 1 base from V and 0 from J, leaving 10 bases between them. The CDR3 runs to 16 residues. In germline, CDR1 is SGHRS, CDR2 YFSETQ. CDR3 in DNA: TGCGCCAGCAGCTTGACAGCCGTAGCAACTAATGAAAAACTGTTTTTT. Translating it yields CASSLTAVATNEKLFF.

The chain joins TRBV18 to TRBJ2-5; D is ambiguous. This CDR3 has 13 amino acids. V gave up 3 bases and J gave up 4 bases, with 9 bases separating them. Germline V gives CDR1 KGHSH, CDR2 LQKENI. The CDR3 spells CASSPSAPETQYF. CDR3 DNA sequence: TGTGCCAGCTCACCCAGTGCGCCAGAGACCCAGTACTTC.

As to this clone: The sample has other DNA sequences that encode this CDR3 too. The CDR3 coding sequence is TGTGCCAGTAGTATTTCAAGTCAGCCCCAGCATTTT. Translating it yields CASSISSQPQHF. The rearrangement joins TRBV19 to TRBJ1-5, with D unresolved. The CDR3 extends over 12 amino acids. Germline CDR1 is LNHDA and CDR2 is SQIVND (reference sequence). The V end was cut by 3 bases, the J end by 6 bases, with 6 bases between.

This chain connects TRBV18 to TRBJ2-5; TRBD1 might be the D (6 bases). This CDR3 has 16 residues. Germline V gives CDR1 KGHSH, CDR2 LQKENI. Trimming stripped 4 bases from V and 5 bases from J, with 20 bases between. The CDR3 loop reads CASSQRQTGPEETQYF. The DNA for the CDR3 is TGTGCCAGCTCACAACGACAGACAGGTCCCGAGGAGACCCAGTACTTC.

This rearrangement joins TRBV2 to TRBJ1-2; TRBD1 is a possible D gene (5 bases). The V gene lost 5 bases and the J gene lost 8 bases, with 15 bases spanning the gap. CDR1 is SNHLY and CDR2 is FYNNEI in the germline V gene. The length of the CDR3 is 13 residues. The CDR3 coding sequence is TGTGCCAGCAGTTATCCGGGGCCCGGAGGCTACACCTTC. As protein: CASSYPGPGGYTF.

The J gene is TRBJ1-5, the V gene TRBV7-2, with D uncertain. CDR3 length: 15 amino acids. Germline V gives CDR1 SGHTA, CDR2 FQGNSA. Trimming cost V 0 bases and J 0 bases, with 6 bases left between them. The CDR3 reads CASSLAGNSNQPQHF. CDR3 DNA: TGTGCCAGCAGCTTAGCAGGGAATAGCAATCAGCCCCAGCATTTT.

This chain links TRBV7-2 with TRBJ2-5; D possibly corresponds to TRBD1 (7 bases). Germline assignment: CDR1 SGHTA and CDR2 FQGNSA. Trimming removed 2 bases at V and 5 bases at J, with 15 bases between. The CDR3 has 15 residues. The CDR3 bases are TGTGCCAGCAGCTTAAGACAGGGAGGTTGGGAGACCCAGTACTTC. Protein product: CASSLRQGGWETQYF.

In nucleotides, the CDR3 is TGTGCCAGCATTTGGGGCAGATTGAACACCGGGGAGCTGTTTTTT. Translated, it gives CASIWGRLNTGELFF. J is TRBJ2-2 and V is TRBV28; possibly TRBD1 for D (5 bases). The CDR3 runs 15 residues. With 7 bases removed from V and 1 base from J, the gap between germline ends came to 13 bases. The germline V gene has CDR1 MDHEN and CDR2 SYDVKM.

The chain recombines TRBV19 with TRBJ2-7; 15 positions agree with TRBD2. Germline CDR1 reads LNHDA; CDR2 reads SQIVND (reference sequence). The CDR3 consists of 15 residues. J gave up 5 bases and V 4 bases, and 3 bases lay outside the gene matches. The DNA for the CDR3 is TGTGCCAGTAGTAAAGGGACTAGCGGGGGGAACGAGCAGTACTTC. Encoded protein: CASSKGTSGGNEQYF.